These T cell receptor beta chains were read from a single sample in a study of response to subunit inactivated influenza vaccine. TCRdb independently ran MiXCR on the RT-PCR reads; one entry per CDR3 protein. The sample consists of about 520,000 distinct CDR3 sequences, 6.5% to 8% of them appearing once. The sequenced sample was PBMCs from blood, obtained 23 months after vaccination. Every receptor here comes from a man between 50 and 75 years old who received an inactivated influenza vaccine. The CDR3 runs from the conserved cysteine through the conserved F or W. Each record gives: D gene, clone size, V gene, J gene, CDR3 DNA, CDR3 protein. The D gene is left open where the match is weak. Clone size appears in some rows only: once, few, many, or a class for an expanded clone.

d_gene: TRBD1; abundance: many; v_gene: TRBV7-3; j_gene: TRBJ1-2; CDR3nt: TGTGCCAGCAGCCCTCCGGGACAGGGGTTAAACGGCTACACCTTC; CDR3aa: CASSPPGQGLNGYTF
d_gene: TRBD1; abundance: -; v_gene: TRBV6-5; j_gene: TRBJ2-7; CDR3nt: TGTGCCAGCAGTTACGGCGTCTACGGGACAGGGGCCTACGAGCAGTACTTC; CDR3aa: CASSYGVYGTGAYEQYF
d_gene: -; abundance: -; v_gene: TRBV5-6; j_gene: TRBJ1-1; CDR3nt: TGTGCCAGCAGCGGGGGGACGGTGAACACTGAAGCTTTCTTT; CDR3aa: CASSGGTVNTEAFF
d_gene: TRBD1; abundance: -; v_gene: TRBV6-1; j_gene: TRBJ1-1; CDR3nt: TGTGCCAGCAGTGAACGGACAGGGGTCACTGAAGCTTTCTTT; CDR3aa: CASSERTGVTEAFF
d_gene: -; abundance: few; v_gene: TRBV28; j_gene: TRBJ2-3; CDR3nt: TGTGCCACCATCCGTGGCACAGATACGCAGTATTTT; CDR3aa: CATIRGTDTQYF
d_gene: -; abundance: many; v_gene: TRBV10-1; j_gene: TRBJ2-1; CDR3nt: TGCGCCAGCAGTGAGTCCCCGGGCTACAATGAGCAGTTCTTC; CDR3aa: CASSESPGYNEQFF
d_gene: -; abundance: few; v_gene: TRBV6-1; j_gene: TRBJ2-3; CDR3nt: TGTGCCAGCAGTGTCCAGGGCGATACGCAGTATTTT; CDR3aa: CASSVQGDTQYF
d_gene: -; abundance: -; v_gene: TRBV20-1; j_gene: TRBJ2-7; CDR3nt: TGCAGTATCGTCGCCCGGTGGTCGGACGAGCAGTACTTC; CDR3aa: CSIVARWSDEQYF
d_gene: TRBD2; abundance: few; v_gene: TRBV25-1; j_gene: TRBJ2-5; CDR3nt: TGTGCCAGCAGTGAGGGCCTAGCGGGAGCTGAGACCCAGTACTTC; CDR3aa: CASSEGLAGAETQYF
d_gene: TRBD1; abundance: many; v_gene: TRBV5-1; j_gene: TRBJ2-7; CDR3nt: TGCGCCAGCAGCTTGTCGGACAGGGGACACGAGCAGTACTTC; CDR3aa: CASSLSDRGHEQYF
d_gene: -; abundance: -; v_gene: TRBV4-3; j_gene: TRBJ2-7; CDR3nt: TGCGCCAGCAGCCAAGATAACAGGGCCTACGAGCAGTACTTC; CDR3aa: CASSQDNRAYEQYF
d_gene: -; abundance: -; v_gene: TRBV9; j_gene: TRBJ2-1; CDR3nt: TGTGCCAGCAGCGCTCCAACGGGGACCTACAATGAGCAGTTCTTC; CDR3aa: CASSAPTGTYNEQFF
d_gene: TRBD2; abundance: many; v_gene: TRBV7-2; j_gene: TRBJ2-5; CDR3nt: TGTGCCAGCAGCTCCACCCCAGGGCGGGGGGGGCAGACCCAGTACTTC; CDR3aa: CASSSTPGRGGQTQYF
d_gene: -; abundance: -; v_gene: TRBV7-9; j_gene: TRBJ2-7; CDR3nt: TGTGCCAGCAGCGTAGAGGGGCCCAACGAGCAGTACTTC; CDR3aa: CASSVEGPNEQYF
d_gene: -; abundance: many; v_gene: TRBV6-2/TRBV6-3; j_gene: TRBJ2-7; CDR3nt: TGTGCCAGCACTACAGGTCTCCCTCCTCCCGAGCAGTACTTC; CDR3aa: CASTTGLPPPEQYF
d_gene: -; abundance: many; v_gene: TRBV3-1; j_gene: TRBJ1-6; CDR3nt: TGTGCCAGCAGCCCGGGGGTGTCCTATAATTCACCCCTCCACTTT; CDR3aa: CASSPGVSYNSPLHF
d_gene: TRBD2; abundance: few; v_gene: TRBV20-1; j_gene: TRBJ2-7; CDR3nt: TGCAGTGCTAGCCGAGGGACAGCTAGCGGGAGCTCCTACGAGCAGTACTTC; CDR3aa: CSASRGTASGSSYEQYF
d_gene: -; abundance: -; v_gene: TRBV27; j_gene: TRBJ2-1; CDR3nt: TGTGCCAGCAGTTACCGGCCCAATCTGCGGAATGAGCAGTTCTTC; CDR3aa: CASSYRPNLRNEQFF
d_gene: TRBD1; abundance: few; v_gene: TRBV2; j_gene: TRBJ1-5; CDR3nt: TGTGCCAGCAAGCCGGGACAGGGACAGCCCCAGCATTTT; CDR3aa: CASKPGQGQPQHF
d_gene: TRBD1; abundance: few; v_gene: TRBV11-2; j_gene: TRBJ1-1; CDR3nt: TGTGCCAGCAGCCGAGGACAGGTTGTGGGGAACACTGAAGCTTTCTTT; CDR3aa: CASSRGQVVGNTEAFF
d_gene: TRBD2; abundance: many; v_gene: TRBV7-2; j_gene: TRBJ2-3; CDR3nt: TGTGCCAGCAGCCGGCTAGCGGGGTACACAGATACGCAGTATTTT; CDR3aa: CASSRLAGYTDTQYF
d_gene: TRBD2; abundance: -; v_gene: TRBV2; j_gene: TRBJ2-3; CDR3nt: TGTGCCAGCAGAAACGTCCAGCGGGGAATAGATACGCAGTATTTT; CDR3aa: CASRNVQRGIDTQYF
d_gene: TRBD1; abundance: -; v_gene: TRBV5-6; j_gene: TRBJ1-6; CDR3nt: TGTGCCAGCAGCTGGGGGACAGGGGACTCACCCCTCCACTTT; CDR3aa: CASSWGTGDSPLHF
d_gene: TRBD1; abundance: -; v_gene: TRBV7-3; j_gene: TRBJ2-2; CDR3nt: TGTGCCAGCAGCGCCCGGGGGACAGGAGGCACCGGGGAGCTGTTTTTT; CDR3aa: CASSARGTGGTGELFF
d_gene: -; abundance: few; v_gene: TRBV12-3/TRBV12-4; j_gene: TRBJ2-5; CDR3nt: TGTGCCAGCAGTTTTCGAGCCAGGCTAGGTGCGGAGACCCAGTACTTC; CDR3aa: CASSFRARLGAETQYF
d_gene: -; abundance: -; v_gene: TRBV24-1; j_gene: TRBJ2-3; CDR3nt: TGTGCCACCAGTGATACGGGAGACCGCACAGATACGCAGTATTTT; CDR3aa: CATSDTGDRTDTQYF
d_gene: -; abundance: many; v_gene: TRBV7-9; j_gene: TRBJ2-2; CDR3nt: TGTGCCAGCAGCCATACCAGGGGAATTAACACCGGGGAGCTGTTTTTT; CDR3aa: CASSHTRGINTGELFF
d_gene: -; abundance: few; v_gene: TRBV5-5; j_gene: TRBJ1-1; CDR3nt: TGTGCCAGCAGCAATACGGGACGATCGAACACTGAAGCTTTCTTT; CDR3aa: CASSNTGRSNTEAFF
d_gene: -; abundance: -; v_gene: TRBV2; j_gene: TRBJ2-2; CDR3nt: TGTGCCAGCAGTGAAGAGGACAGCCACCTCACTGAGGAGCTGTTTTTT; CDR3aa: CASSEEDSHLTEELFF
d_gene: TRBD1; abundance: few; v_gene: TRBV29-1; j_gene: TRBJ2-5; CDR3nt: TGCAGCGTTGCCCAGGGGACAGGGCGAGAGACCCAGTACTTC; CDR3aa: CSVAQGTGRETQYF
d_gene: -; abundance: -; v_gene: TRBV7-6; j_gene: TRBJ2-1; CDR3nt: TGTGCCAGCAGCTTAGAGGGGAAGGATGAGCAGTTCTTC; CDR3aa: CASSLEGKDEQFF
d_gene: TRBD2; abundance: many; v_gene: TRBV3-1; j_gene: TRBJ2-2; CDR3nt: TGTGCCAGCAGGCCTAGCGGGGGGACCGGGGAGCTGTTTTTT; CDR3aa: CASRPSGGTGELFF
d_gene: -; abundance: many; v_gene: TRBV7-3; j_gene: TRBJ1-1; CDR3nt: TGTGCCAGCAGCCCCGACGGGCGGGGGTCTGAAGCTTTCTTT; CDR3aa: CASSPDGRGSEAFF
d_gene: -; abundance: -; v_gene: TRBV7-2; j_gene: TRBJ2-3; CDR3nt: TGTGCCAGCACCCTCAGTCCCGCTAGCACAGATACGCAGTATTTT; CDR3aa: CASTLSPASTDTQYF
d_gene: -; abundance: many; v_gene: TRBV12-3/TRBV12-4; j_gene: TRBJ2-1; CDR3nt: TGTGCCAGCAGCCCCCCGGGACGCTACAATGAGCAGTTCTTC; CDR3aa: CASSPPGRYNEQFF
d_gene: -; abundance: many; v_gene: TRBV29-1; j_gene: TRBJ2-3; CDR3nt: TGCAGCGTTGTGTCCCCGGCAGATACGCAGTATTTT; CDR3aa: CSVVSPADTQYF
d_gene: TRBD1; abundance: -; v_gene: TRBV7-2; j_gene: TRBJ1-1; CDR3nt: TGTGCCAGCAGCTCCAGACAGGGGCGTGGGGGAGCTTTCTTT; CDR3aa: CASSSRQGRGGAFF
d_gene: -; abundance: -; v_gene: TRBV10-3; j_gene: TRBJ2-1; CDR3nt: TGTGCCATCAGTTTAGCGGAAGGCTCCTACAATGAGCAGTTCTTC; CDR3aa: CAISLAEGSYNEQFF
d_gene: TRBD1; abundance: few; v_gene: TRBV7-7; j_gene: TRBJ2-1; CDR3nt: TGTGCCAGCAGCTTAGCCGAGGACAGGGGGCAGTTCTTC; CDR3aa: CASSLAEDRGQFF
d_gene: TRBD1; abundance: many; v_gene: TRBV5-1; j_gene: TRBJ2-3; CDR3nt: TGCGCCAGCAGCTTGGAGGGGGCCACAGATACGCAGTATTTT; CDR3aa: CASSLEGATDTQYF
d_gene: -; abundance: few; v_gene: TRBV5-1; j_gene: TRBJ2-3; CDR3nt: TGCGCCAGCAGCCAGGGGTCGGGCACAGATACGCAGTATTTT; CDR3aa: CASSQGSGTDTQYF
d_gene: TRBD1; abundance: -; v_gene: TRBV5-1; j_gene: TRBJ2-1; CDR3nt: TGCGCCAGCAGCCTCGGACAGGGGGGAGACAATGAGCAGTTCTTC; CDR3aa: CASSLGQGGDNEQFF
d_gene: -; abundance: many; v_gene: TRBV29-1; j_gene: TRBJ2-1; CDR3nt: TGCAGCGTTGATAATCAGGGCCATGAGCAGTTCTTC; CDR3aa: CSVDNQGHEQFF
d_gene: TRBD2; abundance: -; v_gene: TRBV20-1; j_gene: TRBJ2-2; CDR3nt: TGCAGTGCTCACCCGAGCGGGAGATCAACCGGGGAGCTGTTTTTT; CDR3aa: CSAHPSGRSTGELFF
d_gene: TRBD2; abundance: few; v_gene: TRBV7-8; j_gene: TRBJ2-4; CDR3nt: TGTGCCAGCAGCTCCCGGACTAGCGGATTAGCCAAAAACATTCAGTACTTC; CDR3aa: CASSSRTSGLAKNIQYF
d_gene: TRBD2; abundance: few; v_gene: TRBV7-2; j_gene: TRBJ2-7; CDR3nt: TGTGCCAGCAGCTACCCCGGACTAGCGGGAGCATACGAGCAGTACTTC; CDR3aa: CASSYPGLAGAYEQYF
d_gene: -; abundance: many; v_gene: TRBV7-2; j_gene: TRBJ2-7; CDR3nt: TGTGCCAGCAGCTTAGCGGGTCGCTCCTACGAGCAGTACTTC; CDR3aa: CASSLAGRSYEQYF
d_gene: -; abundance: few; v_gene: TRBV5-1; j_gene: TRBJ1-3; CDR3nt: TGCGCCAGCAGCCCAGGATCCGGCTCGTCTGGAAACACCATATATTTT; CDR3aa: CASSPGSGSSGNTIYF
d_gene: -; abundance: many; v_gene: TRBV6-1; j_gene: TRBJ1-2; CDR3nt: TGTGCCAGCAGGACCCCGCAGGGCAACTATGGCTACACCTTC; CDR3aa: CASRTPQGNYGYTF
d_gene: TRBD2; abundance: many; v_gene: TRBV20-1; j_gene: TRBJ2-5; CDR3nt: TGCAGTGCTAGGGGAGCAGCGGGAGTATCAGAGACCCAGTACTTC; CDR3aa: CSARGAAGVSETQYF
d_gene: -; abundance: few; v_gene: TRBV19; j_gene: TRBJ2-6; CDR3nt: TGTGCCAGTAGTATCAGGGCGAACTCTGGGGCCAACGTCCTGACTTTC; CDR3aa: CASSIRANSGANVLTF
d_gene: -; abundance: few; v_gene: TRBV7-2; j_gene: TRBJ1-1; CDR3nt: TGTGCCAGCAGGGGGGGCCCCTCCAACACTGAAGCTTTCTTT; CDR3aa: CASRGGPSNTEAFF
d_gene: TRBD2; abundance: few; v_gene: TRBV27; j_gene: TRBJ2-7; CDR3nt: TGTGCCAGCAGTCTCAATAGCGGGAGAACCGAGCAGTACTTC; CDR3aa: CASSLNSGRTEQYF
d_gene: -; abundance: many; v_gene: TRBV29-1; j_gene: TRBJ1-5; CDR3nt: TGCAGCGTTATGGAGGGTTCGGGACAGCCCCAGCATTTT; CDR3aa: CSVMEGSGQPQHF
d_gene: -; abundance: few; v_gene: TRBV18; j_gene: TRBJ1-1; CDR3nt: TGTGCCAGCTCACCGACGGCGGGGGACACTGAAGCTTTCTTT; CDR3aa: CASSPTAGDTEAFF
d_gene: -; abundance: many; v_gene: TRBV5-1; j_gene: TRBJ2-3; CDR3nt: TGCGCCAGCAGCGGATCTGGTTACAGCCCAGATACGCAGTATTTT; CDR3aa: CASSGSGYSPDTQYF
d_gene: TRBD2; abundance: many; v_gene: TRBV28; j_gene: TRBJ2-7; CDR3nt: TGTGCCAGCAGTTTATCGGGCGGGAGGGGATCCTACGAGCAGTACTTC; CDR3aa: CASSLSGGRGSYEQYF
d_gene: -; abundance: many; v_gene: TRBV7-8; j_gene: TRBJ1-1; CDR3nt: TGTGCCAGCAGCTATTCAGGGGACCCGAACACTGAAGCTTTCTTT; CDR3aa: CASSYSGDPNTEAFF
d_gene: -; abundance: few; v_gene: TRBV12-3/TRBV12-4; j_gene: TRBJ2-4; CDR3nt: TGTGCCAGCAGTTTAGCGGCTATAGCCAAAAACATTCAGTACTTC; CDR3aa: CASSLAAIAKNIQYF